Here is one T cell receptor beta chain with its context. The antigen remains undetermined. The record originates from a study of CD8+ T cells in alopecia areata. Across the whole study: Affected scalp percentage set treated patients' severity scores.

Stated treatment: oral pan-JAK inhibitor, 5-10 mg twice daily. In alopecia areata patients, both lesional scalp punch biopsies and peripheral blood were collected. In each case, RNA was isolated and then reverse transcribed into cDNA as the sequencing template. The table came from immunoSEQ multiplex PCR; TCRdb's copy has only in-frame clones and leaves some out. The table lists around 270,000 clones, roughly 60% of them singletons, with under 2% in the top ten. The germline V gene has CDR1 GTSNPN and CDR2 SVGIG (reference sequence). The ends were cut back, 4 bases at V and 5 bases at J, with 4 bases in the middle. The CDR3 runs 10 residues. Study conclusions and caveats: Tofacitinib significantly lowered scalp clonality and expanded CD8+ clones among the top 100. While patients received tofacitinib, many expanded lesional clones remained present in scalp and blood.

This rearrangement joins TRBV30 to TRBJ2-3, with D hard to call. Specimen: CD4+ T cells sorted from blood, collected at week 24, from a patient treated with tofacitinib. The TCR comes from a human donor with alopecia areata. The DNA for the CDR3 is TGTGCCTGGACCCAAGATACGCAGTATTTT. It specifies CAWTQDTQYF.